This T cell receptor (beta chain) originates from a study of beta chain features in type 1 diabetes. Every single donor gave one heparinised blood draw, and these averaged approximately 100 mL. This clone was seen ten or more times. Antigen unknown. Every isolated RNA sample was fully reverse transcribed, so sequencing captured expressed TCRB transcripts. There were approximately 3.7 million reads on average in the naive, central memory and regulatory T cell samples. Assay used: immunoSEQ multiplex PCR; TCRdb lists only in-frame clones, some missing. The table lists nearly 350,000 clones, about a tenth of them singletons. Overall study results and limits: Compared with healthy donors, patients appeared to share more similar naive, central memory and regulatory TCRB repertoires. Researchers caution that PCR might favor shorter templates, equally among patients and controls. In all four CD4+ subsets, TCRB CDR3 length was significantly, moderately reduced in type 1 diabetes.

The CDR3 length is 16 residues. J was trimmed by 0 bases and V by 7 bases; bases with no gene match: 9. Germline V CDR1 and CDR2: SNHLY, FYNNEI. The sequence was collected from a man aged 25 to 40 with type 1 diabetes. The rearrangement links TRBV2 to TRBJ2-3; 8 bases map to TRBD1. The specimen sequenced was central memory CD4+ T cells from blood. CDR3 region: CASIDRGVMSTDTQYF. CDR3 in DNA: TGTGCCAGCATCGACAGGGGCGTAATGAGCACAGATACGCAGTATTTT.